This T cell receptor (beta chain) was sequenced for a study of a mutant IDH1 vaccine in newly diagnosed glioma. Study information: The treated group averaged 40.4 years old and was roughly 60% male, around 38% female. Former treatment meant radiotherapy, temozolomide, or both; the majority had gotten both.

Time point given: baseline, week 1 (first vaccination visit). Treatment in this sample: pre-vaccination baseline after standard-of-care therapy. V dropped 3 bases and J dropped 5 bases, with 11 bases sitting between them. The CDR3 is made up of 14 amino acids. Germline-derived CDR1 and CDR2 are LNHDA and SQIVND (reference sequence). This clone was observed once. The repertoire was sequenced with immunoSEQ multiplex PCR; TCRdb's copy has only in-frame clones and lacks some. Of some 15,000 clones detected, about 77% appear once; the ten largest clones hold 10%. The clonotype comes from a man aged 35 to 55 with glioma. This chain links TRBV19 with TRBJ2-1; TRBD2 is a possible D gene (6 bases). Here the sequenced sample was PBMCs, taken from a glioma patient treated with radiotherapy, temozolomide or both. Written as DNA, the CDR3 is TGTGCCAGTAGTATTAGCGGTAACCACAATGAGCAGTTCTTC. It encodes CASSISGNHNEQFF.